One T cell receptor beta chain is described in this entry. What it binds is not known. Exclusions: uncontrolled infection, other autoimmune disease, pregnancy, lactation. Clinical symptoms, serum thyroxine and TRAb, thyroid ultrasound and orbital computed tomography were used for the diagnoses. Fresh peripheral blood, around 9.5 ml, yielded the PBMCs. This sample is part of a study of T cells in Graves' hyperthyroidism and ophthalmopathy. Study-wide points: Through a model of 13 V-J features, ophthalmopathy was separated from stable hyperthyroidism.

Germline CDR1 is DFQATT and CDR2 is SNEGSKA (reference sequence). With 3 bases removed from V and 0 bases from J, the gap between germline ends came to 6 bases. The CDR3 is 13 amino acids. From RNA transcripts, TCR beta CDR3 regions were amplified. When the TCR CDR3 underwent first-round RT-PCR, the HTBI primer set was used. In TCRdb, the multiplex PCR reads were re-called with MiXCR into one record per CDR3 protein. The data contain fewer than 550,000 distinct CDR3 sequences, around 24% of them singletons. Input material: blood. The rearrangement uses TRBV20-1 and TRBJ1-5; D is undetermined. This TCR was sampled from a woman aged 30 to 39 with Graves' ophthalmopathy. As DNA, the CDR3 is TGCAGTGCTAGTGCTGATAGCAATCAGCCCCAGCATTTT. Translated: CSASADSNQPQHF.